The T cell receptor beta chain described here comes from a study of cytomegalovirus exposure and HLA in healthy donors. Overall study results and limits: Researchers reported in a later analysis that common viral pathogens appeared linked to several top clusters. The dataset shows that most TCR sequences were rare, while some public TCRs occurred in many donors.

The PCR ran on 60 Vbeta and 13 Jbeta primers. Sequenced by immunoSEQ multiplex PCR; TCRdb stores in-frame clones only, minus some. The sample yields more than 150,000 clones, 80% to 85% seen once. Donors consisted of healthy bone marrow donors. With respect to this clone: The target antigen is unknown.

The sample comprised PBMCs. This clonotype was obtained from a woman between 18 and 29 years old in good health and CMV-seronegative.

The CDR3 loop reads CASSPLSSAVKYNEQFF. Here the CDR3 DNA reads TGTGCCAGCAGCCCTCTCTCTAGCGCCGTCAAATACAATGAGCAGTTCTTC. J is TRBJ2-1 and V is TRBV4-2, with D possibly being TRBD2 (6 bases). Germline assignment: CDR1 LGHNA and CDR2 YNFKEQ. The ends were cut back, 4 bases at V and 4 bases at J, with 20 bases in the middle. The CDR3 loop spans 17 amino acids.